Below, one T cell receptor (beta chain) is given with its context. This record belongs to a study of blood T cell repertoires in COVID-19. About the research overall: Nucleic acid was either cDNA or gDNA, and it came from T cells, B-cell-depleted T cells, or PBMCs.

The CDR3 is 16 residues long. V gave up 3 bases and J gave up 1 base, with 18 bases separating them. From germline, CDR1 is DFQATT and CDR2 SNEGSKA (reference sequence). Some clones are missing from TCRdb's copy, which holds only in-frame ones; the method was immunoSEQ multiplex PCR. The sample has some 120,000 clones, about 85% seen once. This clonotype was sampled from an older man with active or convalescent COVID-19. Sequencing was performed on peripheral blood. The chain has TRBV20-1 and TRBJ1-1, with D unclear. This CDR3 is CSASKPGGPSNTEAFF. The DNA for the CDR3 is TGCAGTGCTAGTAAGCCCGGAGGACCCTCGAACACTGAAGCTTTCTTT.